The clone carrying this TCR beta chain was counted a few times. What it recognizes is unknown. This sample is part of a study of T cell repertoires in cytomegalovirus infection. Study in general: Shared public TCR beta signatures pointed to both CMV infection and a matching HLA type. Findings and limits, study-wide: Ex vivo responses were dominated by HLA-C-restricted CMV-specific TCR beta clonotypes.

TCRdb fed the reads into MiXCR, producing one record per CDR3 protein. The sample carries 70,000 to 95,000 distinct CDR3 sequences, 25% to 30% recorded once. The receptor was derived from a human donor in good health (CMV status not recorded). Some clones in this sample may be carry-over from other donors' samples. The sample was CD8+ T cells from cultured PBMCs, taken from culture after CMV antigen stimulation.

The DNA of the CDR3 is TGCGCCATCGAATCGGGGCCCGGTGAGCAGTTCTTC. This sequence encodes CAIESGPGEQFF. The chain recombines TRBV10-2 with TRBJ2-1; perhaps D is TRBD1 or TRBD2 (5 bases each). The CDR3 length is 12 residues. Germline CDR1 WSHSY, CDR2 SAAADI. With 10 bases removed from V and 9 bases from J, the gap between germline ends came to 16 bases.